Presented here are 9 T cell receptor beta chains from one specimen sequenced in a study of blood T cell repertoires in COVID-19. Produced via immunoSEQ multiplex PCR; TCRdb's table is partial and in-frame only. The sample records around 40,000 clones, roughly 78% being singletons. Sequenced material: peripheral blood. These receptor sequences come from an older man with active or convalescent COVID-19.

This clone was observed once. The rearrangement uses TRBV18 and TRBJ2-5; maybe TRBD2 (6 bases). Germline-derived CDR1 and CDR2 are KGHSH and LQKENI. The length of the CDR3 is 14 residues. Between the trimmed V and J ends, which lost 0 bases and 7 bases, there was a span of 12 bases. This CDR3 is CASSPPTAGGTQYF. In DNA form, the CDR3 reads TGTGCCAGCTCACCACCGACTGCCGGGGGGACCCAGTACTTC.

The chain joins TRBV3-1 (or the pseudogene TRBV3-2) to TRBJ2-1; 8 bases are shared with TRBD2. Germline CDR1 is LGHDT and CDR2 is YNNKEL (reference sequence). The V gene end was trimmed by 1 base and the J gene end by 9 bases; junction bases not matched to a gene: 5. The CDR3 is 14 residues long. This CDR3 is CASSQAGGPFEQFF. The CDR3 DNA follows: TGTGCCAGCAGCCAAGCGGGAGGGCCTTTTGAGCAGTTCTTC.

This clone was seen more than once but under ten times. V is TRBV3-1 (or the pseudogene TRBV3-2) and J is TRBJ2-5; 8 bases agree with TRBD2. The CDR3 sequence is 14 residues long. The germline V gene encodes CDR1 LGHDT and CDR2 YNNKEL (reference sequence). V dropped 5 bases and J dropped 5; count of bases not matched to a gene: 7. CDR3 in amino acids: CASSSRTGGETQYF. DNA for the CDR3: TGTGCCAGCAGCTCACGGACGGGGGGGGAGACCCAGTACTTC.

The rearrangement uses TRBV7-9 and TRBJ2-1, with TRBD2 as a possible D gene (6 bases). CDR3 length equals 15 residues. V was shortened by 5 bases and J by 8 bases, with 19 bases between the two germline ends. Germline CDR1 SEHNR, CDR2 FQNEAQ (reference sequence). CDR3 DNA sequence: TGTGCCAGCAGCGCACGGGGGACCCTCGCGGATGAGCAGTTCTTC. Translation: CASSARGTLADEQFF.

This chain uses TRBV11-3 with TRBJ2-5; D is undetermined. The V and J ends lost 2 bases and 2 bases respectively, with 9 bases between them. This CDR3 comprises 14 residues. Germline CDR1 and CDR2: SGHNT and YENEEA. The CDR3 sequence: CASSLRIEQETQYF. The DNA for the CDR3 is TGTGCCAGCAGCTTACGAATAGAGCAAGAGACCCAGTACTTC. Filled out from reference TRBV11-3 and TRBJ2-5, the complete variable domain reads EAGVVQSPRYKIIEKKQPVAFWCNPISGHNTLYWYLQNLGQGPELLIRYENEEAVDDSQLPKDRFSAERLKGVDSTLKIQPAELGDSAVYLCASSLRIEQETQYFGPGTRLLVL.

The V and J genes are TRBV7-2 and TRBJ1-2; D is ambiguous. V lost 2 bases and J 2 bases, leaving 6 bases between the germline ends. The CDR3 runs to 13 residues. The germline CDR1 and CDR2 sequences are SGHTA and FQGNSA. The CDR3, as DNA: TGTGCCAGCAGCTTACCGTTAAACTATGGCTACACCTTC. Encoded protein: CASSLPLNYGYTF.

The V gene is TRBV9, the J gene TRBJ1-3; weak D call: TRBD1 (6 bases). The CDR3 has 18 residues. CDR1 and CDR2 from the germline V gene are SGDLS and YYNGEE. The V end lost 4 bases, the J end lost 0 bases, and 20 bases lay between the germline ends. CDR3 coding DNA: TGTGCCAGCAGCCCCAGTCCCCAGGGGCCTAGCTCTGGAAACACCATATATTTT. Amino acids: CASSPSPQGPSSGNTIYF.

The rearrangement links TRBV29-1 to TRBJ2-5; a weak D match, TRBD2 (6 bases). V was trimmed by 8 bases and J by 4 bases, leaving 14 bases between them. The CDR3 loop spans 12 amino acids. Germline values: CDR1 SQVTM, CDR2 ANQGSEA. The CDR3 DNA reads as TGCAGCTCCCAGCGGGTTGGAGAGACCCAGTACTTC. Encoded protein: CSSQRVGETQYF.

The chain couples TRBV28 to TRBJ2-3; 7 nucleotides line up with TRBD1. CDR3 length: 19 amino acids. Trimming at V came to 3 bases and at J to 0 bases, leaving 15 bases not matched to a gene. Germline assignment: CDR1 MDHEN and CDR2 SYDVKM. The chain's CDR3 is CASSFFSPGQTLSTDTQYF. CDR3 coding DNA: TGTGCCAGCAGTTTTTTCAGTCCGGGACAGACCTTAAGCACAGATACGCAGTATTTT.